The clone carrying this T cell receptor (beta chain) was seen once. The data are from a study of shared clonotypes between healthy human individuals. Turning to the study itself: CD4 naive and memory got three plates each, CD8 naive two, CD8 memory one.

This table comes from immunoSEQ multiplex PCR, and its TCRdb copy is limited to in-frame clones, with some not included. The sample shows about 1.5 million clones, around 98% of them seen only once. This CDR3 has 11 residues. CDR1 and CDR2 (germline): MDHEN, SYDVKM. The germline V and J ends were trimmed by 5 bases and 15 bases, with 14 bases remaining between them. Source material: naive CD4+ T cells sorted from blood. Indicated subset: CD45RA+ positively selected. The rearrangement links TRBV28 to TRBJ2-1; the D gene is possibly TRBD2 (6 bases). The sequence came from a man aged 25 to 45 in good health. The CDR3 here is CASSAGTRGFF. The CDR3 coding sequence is TGTGCCAGCAGTGCAGGGACTCGAGGGTTCTTC.